Below are 32 T cell receptor beta chains sequenced from a single sample in a study of identical twins. TCRdb passed the 5' RACE reads through MiXCR, listing each CDR3 protein once. The sample has 450,000 to 500,000 distinct CDR3 sequences; 13% to 15% are singletons. This sample was also put to use in a study of yellow fever vaccine responses in identical twins.

The sequencing sample was made of CD4+ T cells sorted from blood. The receptor set was obtained from a young woman in good health.

This clonotype came up a few times. The rearrangement uses TRBV3-1 and TRBJ2-2, with unresolved D. Trimming removed 0 bases from V and 3 bases from J, with 5 bases in between. CDR3 length: 14 residues. CDR1 and CDR2 from the germline V gene are LGHDT and YNNKEL (reference sequence). The CDR3 nucleotides read TGTGCCAGCAGCCAAGATGGGTACACCGGGGAGCTGTTTTTT. Translated: CASSQDGYTGELFF.

The chain employs TRBV12-3 or TRBV12-4 and TRBJ2-2, with D unclear. The CDR3 contains 16 residues. The V end lost 6 bases, the J end lost 3 bases, and 17 bases lay between the germline ends. In nucleotides, the CDR3 is TGTGCCAGCAGGTCCGACGGAGAATCGGACACCGGGGAGCTGTTTTTT. This codes for CASRSDGESDTGELFF.

The sample holds a few counts of this clonotype. The J gene is TRBJ2-1, the V gene TRBV7-8; no clear D gene. With 4 bases removed from V and 7 bases from J, the gap between germline ends came to 14 bases. This CDR3 is built from 14 residues. Germline CDR1 SGHVS, CDR2 FQNEAQ. The CDR3 DNA follows: TGTGCCAGCAGCTCGTCGATCGCTGTAAATGAGCAGTTCTTC. Amino acid sequence: CASSSSIAVNEQFF.

The chain couples TRBV9 to TRBJ2-1; no clear D. This CDR3 comprises 18 residues. Germline V gene data show CDR1 as SGDLS and CDR2 as YYNGEE. Trimming stripped 0 bases from V and 10 bases from J, with 26 bases between. CDR3 bases: TGTGCCAGCAGCGTAGATACTCAGACTTTCCGTCTACAAGGGGAGCAGTTCTTC. Its translation is CASSVDTQTFRLQGEQFF.

Ten or more counts support this clonotype. The chain is built from TRBV12-3 or TRBV12-4 and TRBJ1-4; 8 bases are a match to TRBD1. V trimming: 6 bases; J trimming: 0 bases; junction bases outside the gene matches: 6. The CDR3 is 16 amino acids. The CDR3 sequence: CASSDRGAATNEKLFF. The CDR3 region has the DNA TGTGCCAGCAGCGACAGGGGCGCAGCAACTAATGAAAAACTGTTTTTT.

Only a few counts were recorded for this clonotype. The chain joins TRBV25-1 to TRBJ2-7; TRBD2 might be the D (5 bases). CDR1 is MGHDK and CDR2 is SYGVNS in the germline V gene. The V gene lost 0 bases and the J gene lost 3 bases, with 9 bases spanning the gap. This CDR3 is built from 14 residues. For the CDR3, the DNA is TGTGCCAGCAGTGAATATGTAGGAGGCTACGAGCAGTACTTC. Residues: CASSEYVGGYEQYF.

This sequence joins TRBV10-1 and TRBJ2-7; D is unclear. CDR1 and CDR2 (germline): WNHNN, SYGVQD (reference sequence). There are 13 residues in the CDR3. Between the trimmed V and J ends, which lost 3 bases and 2 bases, there was a span of 8 bases. DNA for the CDR3: TGCGCCAGCAGTGACGCAGCAGCCTACGAGCAGTACTTC. It translates to CASSDAAAYEQYF.

The V call is TRBV7-2, the J call TRBJ2-1; 8 nucleotides match TRBD1. The CDR3 spans 16 residues. Germline V gene data show CDR1 as SGHTA and CDR2 as FQGNSA. V shed 4 bases and J 3 bases; nucleotides not matched to a gene: 8. CDR3 DNA: TGTGCCAGCAGCTCTGCGTCGGGACAGGTCTACAATGAGCAGTTCTTC. It encodes CASSSASGQVYNEQFF.

This clonotype has more than one count but fewer than ten. The chain carries TRBV4-1 and TRBJ2-5; 9 nucleotides agree with TRBD2. The J segment lost 1 base and the V segment lost 0 bases, leaving 6 bases of the junction unmatched. The length of the CDR3 is 17 residues. Germline CDR1 MGHRA, CDR2 YSYEKL. The CDR3 reads CASSQDSASGTQETQYF. The CDR3 nucleotides are TGCGCCAGCAGCCAAGATTCGGCTAGCGGGACCCAAGAGACCCAGTACTTC.

This chain links TRBV4-2 with TRBJ2-1; no definite D call. Trimming cost V 1 base and J 2 bases, with 9 bases left between them. The CDR3 is made up of 15 amino acids. In germline, CDR1 is LGHNA, CDR2 YNFKEQ. The CDR3, as DNA: TGTGCCAGCAGCCAAGCGGAGTTACCCTACAATGAGCAGTTCTTC. Translation: CASSQAELPYNEQFF.

Regarding this clonotype: Relative to the germline gene, one junction end is altered; a read error may explain this. CDR3 loop: CASSPPRGTARF. The CDR3 DNA is TGTGCCAGCTCACCACCCAGGGGGACTGCTCGCTTC. The V and J genes are TRBV18 and TRBJ2-7, with D tentatively TRBD1 (7 bases). Germline loops: CDR1 KGHSH, CDR2 LQKENI. The CDR3 spans 12 residues.

V is TRBV20-1 and J is TRBJ2-2, with D perhaps matching TRBD1 (6 bases). CDR1 DFQATT and CDR2 SNEGSKA come from the germline V gene (reference sequence). CDR3 length: 15 residues. With 0 bases removed from V and 1 base from J, the gap between germline ends came to 9 bases. CDR3 residues: CSARDSRGNTGELFF. DNA of the CDR3: TGCAGTGCTAGAGATAGCAGGGGGAACACCGGGGAGCTGTTTTTT.

The chain employs TRBV2 and TRBJ2-2; perhaps TRBD1 as D (6 bases). The V end was cut by 6 bases, the J end by 4 bases, with 12 bases between. Germline V gene lookup returns CDR1 SNHLY and CDR2 FYNNEI. The CDR3 totals 14 residues. CDR3 DNA: TGTGCCAGCAGATCCGGGACAACCACCGGGGAGCTGTTTTTT. It translates to CASRSGTTTGELFF.

The J gene is TRBJ2-2, the V gene TRBV2; 7 nucleotides align to TRBD2. V shed 3 bases, J shed 6 bases, and the junction held 7 bases outside the gene matches. Germline CDR1 is SNHLY and CDR2 is FYNNEI. This CDR3 comprises 15 residues. The CDR3 region has the DNA TGTGCCAGCAGTGAGGGGAGGGGTGGGGCCGGGGAGCTGTTTTTT. As protein: CASSEGRGGAGELFF.

This clonotype appeared many times. This chain joins TRBV29-1 and TRBJ1-1, with 10 bases lining up with TRBD1. The CDR3 spans 13 residues. V was clipped by 7 bases and J by 5 bases; unmatched bases: 7. Germline-derived CDR1 and CDR2 are SQVTM and ANQGSEA. CDR3 sequence reads: CSGGTGVQTEAFF. The CDR3 region has the DNA TGCAGCGGCGGGACAGGGGTACAAACTGAAGCTTTCTTT. Combining the CDR3 with reference TRBV29-1 and TRBJ1-1 gives the whole variable domain SAVISQKPSRDICQRGTSLTIQCQVDSQVTMMFWYRQQPGQSLTLIATANQGSEATYESGFVIDKFPISRPNLTFSTLTVSNMSPEDSSIYLCSGGTGVQTEAFFGQGTRLTVV.

This clonotype was counted a few times. The CDR3 DNA is TGTGCCAGCAGCCCTCTTGGCCTATCCTACGAGCAGTACTTC. Translating gives CASSPLGLSYEQYF. The rearrangement joins TRBV7-9 to TRBJ2-7; D is unclear. From germline, CDR1 is SEHNR and CDR2 FQNEAQ (reference sequence). Trimming removed 5 bases at V and 1 base at J, with 12 bases between. The CDR3 is 14 residues long.

The CDR3 loop is CASSFARLLYEQYF. DNA of the CDR3: TGTGCCAGCAGTTTCGCTCGTCTATTATACGAGCAGTACTTC. V gene TRBV12-3 or TRBV12-4 combines with J gene TRBJ2-7; unclear D gene. This CDR3 contains 14 residues. The V and J ends lost 3 bases and 4 bases respectively, with 13 bases between them.

This clonotype was counted many times. The chain uses TRBV7-2 and TRBJ2-1, with TRBD1 identical over 7 bases. CDR1 and CDR2 (germline): SGHTA, FQGNSA. Unmatched junction bases numbered 9, after V lost 0 bases and J lost 4 bases. The length of the CDR3 is 17 residues. The CDR3 coding sequence is TGTGCCAGCAGCTTAGCTGTTGAACAGGGGACATACAATGAGCAGTTCTTC. It codes for CASSLAVEQGTYNEQFF.

This sequence joins TRBV10-3 and TRBJ2-7; 7 bases align to TRBD2. J gave up 0 bases and V 7 bases, and 12 bases lay outside the gene matches. The CDR3 loop spans 16 amino acids. CDR1 ENHRY and CDR2 SYGVKD come from the germline V gene. CDR3 protein: CAITDQSGKSSYEQYF. The CDR3 region has the DNA TGTGCCATCACTGACCAGAGCGGGAAGAGCTCCTACGAGCAGTACTTC.

The V call is TRBV3-1, the J call TRBJ2-6; D remains unclear. Germline CDR1 LGHDT, CDR2 YNNKEL (reference sequence). Trimming took 3 bases from V and 4 from J, leaving 10 bases between them. This CDR3 comprises 15 residues. The CDR3: CASSQSESGANVLTF. The CDR3 nucleotides are TGTGCCAGCAGCCAGTCGGAATCGGGGGCCAACGTCCTGACTTTC.

The chain carries TRBV20-1 and TRBJ2-1, with D unclear. CDR1 DFQATT and CDR2 SNEGSKA come from the germline V gene (reference sequence). Trimming pared 6 bases from V and 0 bases from J, leaving 15 bases between. The length of the CDR3 is 15 residues. In DNA, the CDR3 is TGCAGTGCCCCAGACGTCGCGACCTCCTACAATGAGCAGTTCTTC. It yields the protein CSAPDVATSYNEQFF.

The CDR3 region is CAWSVRTGGYNEQFF. The CDR3 coding sequence is TGTGCCTGGAGTGTACGGACAGGGGGCTACAATGAGCAGTTCTTC. The V gene is TRBV30, the J gene TRBJ2-1; TRBD1 matches at 10 bases. Germline V gives CDR1 GTSNPN, CDR2 SVGIG (reference sequence). The ends lost 0 bases at V and 3 bases at J; junction bases unmatched: 2. The length of the CDR3 is 15 residues.

The chain employs TRBV30 and TRBJ1-2, with D unresolved. Germline V gene lookup returns CDR1 GTSNPN and CDR2 SVGIG (reference sequence). V gave up 0 bases and J gave up 8 bases, with 13 bases separating them. CDR3 length equals 13 residues. The chain's CDR3 is CAWSVGQTWGYTF. The CDR3 DNA is TGTGCCTGGAGTGTCGGGCAGACCTGGGGCTACACCTTC.

This clonotype was observed many times. This chain connects TRBV12-3 or TRBV12-4 to TRBJ2-7, with D hard to call. The CDR3 sequence is 11 residues long. Trimming removed 5 bases from V and 1 base from J, with 3 bases in between. The CDR3 is CASSMSYEQYF. Written as DNA, the CDR3 is TGTGCCAGCAGTATGTCCTACGAGCAGTACTTC.

The chain joins TRBV5-1 to TRBJ2-7, with TRBD1 matching 8 bases. The CDR3 contains 18 residues. Germline V gene lookup returns CDR1 SGHRS and CDR2 YFSETQ. V shed 2 bases, J shed 4 bases, and the junction held 17 bases outside the gene matches. CDR3 DNA: TGCGCCAGCAGCTTCCGCCACGGGACAGGCACCATGGAATACGAGCAGTACTTC. Protein sequence: CASSFRHGTGTMEYEQYF. The whole variable domain, remainder taken from reference TRBV5-1 and TRBJ2-7, is KAGVTQTPRYLIKTRGQQVTLSCSPISGHRSVSWYQQTPGQGLQFLFEYFSETQRNKGNFPGRFSGRQFSNSRSEMNVSTLELGDSALYLCASSFRHGTGTMEYEQYFGPGTRLTVT.

The chain combines TRBV7-2 with TRBJ1-5; a weak D match, TRBD1 (5 bases). The germline V gene has CDR1 SGHTA and CDR2 FQGNSA. The CDR3 consists of 16 residues. V lost 2 bases to trimming and J lost 1 base, with 12 bases between them. The CDR3: CASSLYLGVSNQPQHF. The CDR3 coding sequence is TGTGCCAGCAGCTTATATTTGGGGGTAAGCAATCAGCCCCAGCATTTT. Together with reference TRBV7-2 and TRBJ1-5, the CDR3 gives the full variable domain: GAGVSQSPSNKVTEKGKDVELRCDPISGHTALYWYRQSLGQGLEFLIYFQGNSAPDKSGLPSDRFSAERTGGSVSTLTIQRTQQEDSAVYLCASSLYLGVSNQPQHFGDGTRLSIL.

This clonotype was seen only a few times. The rearrangement uses TRBV27 and TRBJ2-5; 8 bases align to TRBD2. The CDR3 consists of 14 residues. The germline CDR1 and CDR2 sequences are MNHEY and SMNVEV (reference sequence). The trim removed 6 bases at V and 1 base at J, leaving 4 bases unmatched. CDR3 nucleotide sequence: TGTGCCAGCAGGGTACGGGGGGGCCAAGAGACCCAGTACTTC. Amino acids: CASRVRGGQETQYF.

The chain couples TRBV7-9 to TRBJ2-3, with 10 bases fitting TRBD1. The V gene end was trimmed by 5 bases and the J gene end by 4 bases; junction bases not matched to a gene: 6. CDR1 and CDR2 (germline): SEHNR, FQNEAQ (reference sequence). The CDR3 spans 15 residues. The CDR3 bases are TGTGCCAGCAGCGAAGGACAGGGGGGGGCAGATACGCAGTATTTT. It translates to CASSEGQGGADTQYF.

This clonotype has more than one count but fewer than ten. The rearrangement uses TRBV7-9 and TRBJ2-7, with 7 bases aligning to TRBD2. CDR3 length: 14 amino acids. Germline CDR1 and CDR2: SEHNR and FQNEAQ (reference sequence). V gave up 5 bases and J gave up 3 bases; unmatched junction bases: 7. CDR3: CASSRGASGYEQYF. The CDR3 bases are TGTGCCAGCAGCCGTGGGGCTAGCGGCTACGAGCAGTACTTC.

In this sample, this clonotype turned up a few times. The CDR3 region has the DNA TGTGCCATCAGCCCGTTAGCGGGGGAGAACAATGAGCAGTTCTTC. Its protein product is CAISPLAGENNEQFF. The chain carries TRBV10-3 and TRBJ2-1; 9 nucleotides line up with TRBD2. Germline V gene sequence: CDR1 ENHRY, CDR2 SYGVKD. The CDR3 loop spans 15 amino acids. J lost 5 bases, V lost 6 bases, and 8 bases had no gene match.

The chain carries TRBV5-1 and TRBJ2-7; 9 positions match TRBD2. Trimming took 0 bases from V and 7 from J; bases not matched to a gene: 8. This CDR3 spans 15 amino acids. From germline, CDR1 is SGHRS and CDR2 YFSETQ. The CDR3 sequence is CASSLVRGGAEEQYF. DNA for the CDR3: TGCGCCAGCAGCTTGGTTCGCGGGGGGGCGGAAGAGCAGTACTTC.

This clonotype was counted a few times. The chain has TRBV20-1 and TRBJ2-7; TRBD1 aligns across 11 bases. CDR3 length: 15 residues. The germline gives CDR1 DFQATT, CDR2 SNEGSKA (reference sequence). J gave up 3 bases and V 3 bases, and 7 bases lay outside the gene matches. The CDR3 coding sequence is TGCAGTGCTAGGGCCGGGACAGGGGGTATCTACGAGCAGTACTTC. Its protein is CSARAGTGGIYEQYF.